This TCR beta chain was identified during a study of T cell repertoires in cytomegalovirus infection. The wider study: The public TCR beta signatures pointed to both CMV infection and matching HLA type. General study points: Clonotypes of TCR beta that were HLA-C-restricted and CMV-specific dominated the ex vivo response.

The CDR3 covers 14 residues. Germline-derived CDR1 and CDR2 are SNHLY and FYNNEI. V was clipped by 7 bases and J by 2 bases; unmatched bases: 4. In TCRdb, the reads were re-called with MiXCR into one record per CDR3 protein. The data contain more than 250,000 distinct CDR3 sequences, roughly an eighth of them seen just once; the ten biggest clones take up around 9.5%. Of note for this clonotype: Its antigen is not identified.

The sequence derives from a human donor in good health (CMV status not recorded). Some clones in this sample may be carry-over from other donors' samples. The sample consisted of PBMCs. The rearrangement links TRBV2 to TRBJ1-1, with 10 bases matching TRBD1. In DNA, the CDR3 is TGTGCCAGCAATCGGGACAGGGGCAACACTGAAGCTTTCTTT. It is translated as CASNRDRGNTEAFF.